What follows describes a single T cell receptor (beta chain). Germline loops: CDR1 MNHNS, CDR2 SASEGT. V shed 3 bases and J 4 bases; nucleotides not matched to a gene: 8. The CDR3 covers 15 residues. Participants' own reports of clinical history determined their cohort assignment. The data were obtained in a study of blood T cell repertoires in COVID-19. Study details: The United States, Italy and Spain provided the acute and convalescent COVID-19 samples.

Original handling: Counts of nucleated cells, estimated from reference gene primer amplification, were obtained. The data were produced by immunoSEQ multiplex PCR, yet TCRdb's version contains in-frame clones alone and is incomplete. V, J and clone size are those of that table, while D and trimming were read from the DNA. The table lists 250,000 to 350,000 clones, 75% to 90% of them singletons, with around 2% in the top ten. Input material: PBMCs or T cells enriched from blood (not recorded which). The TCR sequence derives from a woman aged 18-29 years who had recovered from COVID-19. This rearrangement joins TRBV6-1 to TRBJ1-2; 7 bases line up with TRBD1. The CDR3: CASSEGTALVYGYTF. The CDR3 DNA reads TGTGCCAGCAGTGAGGGGACAGCATTAGTCTATGGCTACACCTTC.